This TCR beta chain was profiled in a study of T cell changes during pregnancy in multiple sclerosis. V was cut by 4 bases and J by 4 bases, with 8 bases left in between. CDR1 is SGHRS and CDR2 is YFSETQ in the germline V gene. There are 12 residues in the CDR3. The protocol was immunoSEQ multiplex PCR, while the TCRdb copy is restricted to in-frame clones and leaves out a portion. The table includes approximately 35,000 clones, approximately 89% detected once. The J gene is TRBJ1-2, the V gene TRBV5-1; D not certain. The specimen comprised CD4+ T cells from peripheral blood mononuclear cells, sampled after pregnancy. This clonotype was sampled from a female donor in good health, enrolled as a control in a pregnancy study. The CDR3 nucleotides read TGCGCCAGCAGCCTGGACGGCTATGGCTACACCTTC. Residues: CASSLDGYGYTF.